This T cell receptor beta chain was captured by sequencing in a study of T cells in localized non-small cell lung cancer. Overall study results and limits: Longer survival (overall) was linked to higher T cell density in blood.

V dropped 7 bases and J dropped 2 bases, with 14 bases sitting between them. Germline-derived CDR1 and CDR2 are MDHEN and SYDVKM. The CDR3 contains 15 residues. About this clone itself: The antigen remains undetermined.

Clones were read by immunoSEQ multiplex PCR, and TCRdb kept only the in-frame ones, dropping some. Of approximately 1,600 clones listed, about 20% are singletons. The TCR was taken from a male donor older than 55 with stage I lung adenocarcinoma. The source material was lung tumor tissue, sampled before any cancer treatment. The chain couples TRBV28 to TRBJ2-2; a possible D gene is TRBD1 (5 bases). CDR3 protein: CASKPGQGNTGELFF. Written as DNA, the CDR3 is TGTGCCAGCAAACCGGGCCAGGGAAACACCGGGGAGCTGTTTTTT. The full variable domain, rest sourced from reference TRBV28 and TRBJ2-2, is DVKVTQSSRYLVKRTGEKVFLECVQDMDHENMFWYRQDPGLGLRLIYFSYDVKMKEKGDIPEGYSVSREKKERFSLILESASTNQTSMYLCASKPGQGNTGELFFGEGSRLTVL.